The 24 T cell receptor beta chains below come from one sample, sequenced in a study of cytomegalovirus exposure and HLA in healthy donors. The primer mix had 60 Vbeta and 13 Jbeta primers. TCRdb keeps only in-frame clones here, not all; method: immunoSEQ multiplex PCR. The table records about 84,000 clones, about 60% of them present only once. The sample was PBMCs. These receptors were obtained from a woman in her thirties or forties in good health and CMV-seropositive.

The chain recombines TRBV9 with TRBJ1-2; D may be TRBD1 (6 bases). Germline V lookup: CDR1 SGDLS, CDR2 YYNGEE. Trimming left V 2 bases short and J 8 bases short, with 19 bases between. The CDR3 sequence is 15 residues long. The CDR3 coding sequence is TGTGCCAGCAGCGTGGGGGGGGCGGCTAGGGAAGGCTACACCTTC. This sequence encodes CASSVGGAAREGYTF.

There are a few counts of this clone. The V call is TRBV11-2, the J call TRBJ2-2, with TRBD1 matching over 7 bases. The junction had 4 bases not matched to a gene; V was cut back by 5 bases and J by 1 base. The CDR3 is made up of 15 amino acids. Germline V gene sequence: CDR1 SGHAT, CDR2 FQNNGV. The CDR3 protein is CASSHGDRNTGELFF. Here the CDR3 DNA reads TGTGCCAGCAGCCATGGGGACAGGAACACCGGGGAGCTGTTTTTT.

This clone was seen a handful of times. This chain joins TRBV7-2 and TRBJ2-3; 7 nucleotides match TRBD2. After removal of 2 bases from V and 3 bases from J, the junction contained 8 bases not matched to a gene. Germline V gene lookup returns CDR1 SGHTA and CDR2 FQGNSA. The CDR3 is 16 residues long. CDR3 coding DNA: TGTGCCAGCAGCTTAAGTGGGAGGGGCAGGACAGATACGCAGTATTTT. Translated, it gives CASSLSGRGRTDTQYF.

In this sample, this clone turned up a few times. The V and J genes are TRBV4-3 and TRBJ2-1; a possible D gene is TRBD2 (6 bases). V lost 5 bases to trimming and J lost 8 bases, with 16 bases between them. Germline-derived CDR1 and CDR2 are LGHNA and YSLEER. The CDR3 has 14 amino acids. The DNA for the CDR3 is TGCGCCAGCAGCTCCGGAGGCGGGAAGGATGAGCAGTTCTTC. It codes for CASSSGGGKDEQFF.

The chain recombines TRBV9 with TRBJ2-7, with 11 nucleotides matching TRBD2. V lost 3 bases, J lost 2 bases, and 1 base stayed unmatched. From germline, CDR1 is SGDLS and CDR2 YYNGEE. This CDR3 is 14 amino acids long. DNA of the CDR3: TGTGCCAGCAGCGAACTAGCGGGAGCCTACGAGCAGTACTTC. It encodes CASSELAGAYEQYF.

The rearrangement joins TRBV27 to TRBJ1-1; perhaps TRBD1 as D (6 bases). V was clipped by 3 bases and J by 5 bases, with 13 bases between them. Looked up from germline, CDR1 is MNHEY and CDR2 is SMNVEV (reference sequence). The CDR3 has 14 amino acids. CDR3 DNA sequence: TGTGCCAGCAGTTTCAGGGTGAGGGGGACTGAAGCTTTCTTT. It is translated as CASSFRVRGTEAFF.

J is TRBJ2-2 and V is TRBV7-3; the D gene is possibly TRBD1 (5 bases). Germline CDR1 is SGHTA and CDR2 is FQGTGA. With 5 bases removed from V and 4 bases from J, the gap between germline ends came to 14 bases. The CDR3 loop spans 15 amino acids. CDR3 bases: TGTGCCAGCAGCCTCCAACAGGTTTCCACCGGGGAGCTGTTTTTT. It yields the protein CASSLQQVSTGELFF.

The chain couples TRBV5-1 to TRBJ2-1, with 8 nucleotides matching TRBD2. After removal of 2 bases from V and 3 bases from J, the junction contained 7 bases not matched to a gene. Germline assignment: CDR1 SGHRS and CDR2 YFSETQ. The CDR3 consists of 16 residues. CDR3 nucleotide sequence: TGCGCCAGCAGCTTATTCTCCGGGACTAGCTACAATGAGCAGTTCTTC. Translation: CASSLFSGTSYNEQFF. Together with reference TRBV5-1 and TRBJ2-1, the CDR3 gives the full variable domain: KAGVTQTPRYLIKTRGQQVTLSCSPISGHRSVSWYQQTPGQGLQFLFEYFSETQRNKGNFPGRFSGRQFSNSRSEMNVSTLELGDSALYLCASSLFSGTSYNEQFFGPGTRLTVL.

The J gene is TRBJ2-7, the V gene TRBV6-1; TRBD2 might be the D (5 bases). This CDR3 has 14 residues. Deletions cut 2 bases from V and 2 bases from J, with 10 bases between. The germline gives CDR1 MNHNS, CDR2 SASEGT. This CDR3 is CASSENGVTYEQYF. In DNA, the CDR3 is TGTGCCAGCAGTGAAAACGGGGTGACCTACGAGCAGTACTTC.

CDR3 nucleotide sequence: TGCGCCAGCAGCCAAGGAGCAGCCCGGACTAGCGGGAGGCGGGAGCAGTACTTC. Protein product: CASSQGAARTSGRREQYF. This rearrangement joins TRBV4-1 to TRBJ2-7; 14 bases align to TRBD2. J was trimmed by 7 bases and V by 1 base; bases with no gene match: 12. CDR3 length equals 18 residues. Germline lookup yields CDR1 MGHRA and CDR2 YSYEKL.

The chain has TRBV5-1 and TRBJ2-7, with 7 positions matching TRBD1. The J segment lost 2 bases and the V segment lost 5 bases, leaving 7 bases of the junction unmatched. This CDR3 spans 14 amino acids. From germline, CDR1 is SGHRS and CDR2 YFSETQ. The CDR3: CASSPGTVTYEQYF. CDR3 in DNA: TGCGCCAGCAGTCCCGGGACAGTAACCTACGAGCAGTACTTC. The full variable domain, its missing parts supplied by reference TRBV5-1 and TRBJ2-7, is KAGVTQTPRYLIKTRGQQVTLSCSPISGHRSVSWYQQTPGQGLQFLFEYFSETQRNKGNFPGRFSGRQFSNSRSEMNVSTLELGDSALYLCASSPGTVTYEQYFGPGTRLTVT.

The chain joins TRBV18 to TRBJ2-1, with TRBD2 matching over 10 bases. V was clipped by 3 bases and J by 2 bases; unmatched bases: 4. CDR3 length equals 16 residues. Per germline, CDR1 KGHSH and CDR2 LQKENI. CDR3 DNA: TGTGCCAGCTCACCCGCTAGCGGGAGTACCTACAATGAGCAGTTCTTC. This translates into CASSPASGSTYNEQFF.

The chain links TRBV2 to TRBJ1-2; D is possibly TRBD1 (5 bases). V gave up 7 bases and J gave up 2 bases, with 14 bases separating them. The CDR3 runs to 14 residues. The germline V gene encodes CDR1 SNHLY and CDR2 FYNNEI. CDR3 nucleotide sequence: TGTGCCAGCATCACGGACAAACTAAACTATGGCTACACCTTC. Translation: CASITDKLNYGYTF.

This clone was seen only a few times. The chain uses TRBV9 and TRBJ2-2, with TRBD1 matching 8 bases. Germline V gives CDR1 SGDLS, CDR2 YYNGEE. With 3 bases clipped from V and 5 bases from J, the junction kept 3 bases outside the gene matches. The CDR3 covers 14 residues. CDR3 residues: CASSAGGRTGELFF. The CDR3, as DNA: TGTGCCAGCAGCGCAGGGGGCAGGACCGGGGAGCTGTTTTTT.

This rearrangement joins TRBV18 to TRBJ1-5; D is ambiguous. The CDR3 is 17 amino acids. Trimming shortened V by 3 bases and J by 1 base, and 16 bases separated the two germline ends. Germline V lookup: CDR1 KGHSH, CDR2 LQKENI. The CDR3 here is CASSPVSPGGSNQPQHF. The CDR3 bases are TGTGCCAGCTCACCTGTTAGCCCCGGAGGAAGCAATCAGCCCCAGCATTTT.

There are a few counts of this clone. The V and J genes are TRBV30 and TRBJ2-1, with TRBD1 matching over 10 bases. The V and J ends lost 2 bases and 4 bases, in that order; junction bases with no gene match: 5. There are 15 residues in the CDR3. The germline V gene has CDR1 GTSNPN and CDR2 SVGIG (reference sequence). This CDR3 reads CAWSLGQGMYNEQFF. In DNA form, the CDR3 reads TGTGCCTGGAGTTTGGGACAGGGGATGTACAATGAGCAGTTCTTC.

The chain links TRBV18 to TRBJ2-7; 7 bases are a match to TRBD1. Germline CDR1 is KGHSH and CDR2 is LQKENI. This CDR3 comprises 15 residues. V lost 0 bases, J lost 7 bases, and 9 bases stayed unmatched. The CDR3 DNA reads TGTGCCAGCTCACCACCCGACAGGGTTTGGCGGGAGCAGTACTTC. This sequence encodes CASSPPDRVWREQYF.

The rearrangement links TRBV19 to TRBJ1-5, with D perhaps TRBD1 (5 bases). The CDR3 has 15 amino acids. In germline, CDR1 is LNHDA, CDR2 SQIVND (reference sequence). Between the trimmed V and J ends, which lost 2 bases and 0 bases, there was a span of 8 bases. CDR3 region: CASSIWGDSNQPQHF. The CDR3 region has the DNA TGTGCCAGTAGTATATGGGGGGATAGCAATCAGCCCCAGCATTTT. Variable domain in full (rest from reference TRBV19 and TRBJ1-5): DGGITQSPKYLFRKEGQNVTLSCEQNLNHDAMYWYRQDPGQGLRLIYYSQIVNDFQKGDIAEGYSVSREKKESFPLTVTSAQKNPTAFYLCASSIWGDSNQPQHFGDGTRLSIL.

V gene TRBV27 combines with J gene TRBJ1-4; weak D call: TRBD1 (6 bases). The germline V gene has CDR1 MNHEY and CDR2 SMNVEV (reference sequence). The CDR3 is 14 residues long. With 6 bases removed from V and 8 bases from J, the gap between germline ends came to 16 bases. CDR3 bases: TGTGCCAGCAGCAACACAGGGTTGATAGAAAAACTGTTTTTT. It encodes CASSNTGLIEKLFF.

The chain combines TRBV27 with TRBJ1-2; no definite D call. Trimming took off 7 bases at V and 4 bases at J, with 19 bases between the two ends. Germline V gene lookup returns CDR1 MNHEY and CDR2 SMNVEV (reference sequence). There are 15 residues in the CDR3. CDR3 bases: TGTGCCAGCACCCGAAATTACGGAGGAAGCTATGGCTACACCTTC. This codes for CASTRNYGGSYGYTF.

The chain recombines TRBV7-2 with TRBJ1-2, with 8 bases fitting TRBD1. This CDR3 has 13 residues. The V and J ends lost 7 bases and 8 bases, in that order; junction bases with no gene match: 9. Germline V gene data show CDR1 as SGHTA and CDR2 as FQGNSA. The CDR3 reads CASTMDRASGYTF. For the CDR3, the DNA is TGTGCCAGCACAATGGACAGGGCGTCAGGCTACACCTTC.

The chain has TRBV27 and TRBJ2-1, with 9 bases lining up with TRBD2. CDR1 and CDR2 (germline): MNHEY, SMNVEV (reference sequence). This CDR3 comprises 18 residues. J was trimmed by 6 bases and V by 5 bases; bases with no gene match: 17. This chain's CDR3 is CASSPRFYSGRALNEQFF. DNA of the CDR3: TGTGCCAGCAGTCCTCGTTTTTATAGCGGGAGAGCGCTCAATGAGCAGTTCTTC.

This clone was seen more than once but under ten times. This chain connects TRBV11-1 to TRBJ2-2; TRBD1 matches at 8 bases. V dropped 1 base and J dropped 6; count of bases not matched to a gene: 13. This CDR3 is 18 amino acids long. The germline V gene encodes CDR1 SGHAT and CDR2 FQDESV (reference sequence). This CDR3 is CASSLGWQGAGFAGELFF. DNA of the CDR3: TGTGCCAGCAGCTTAGGGTGGCAGGGGGCCGGTTTCGCCGGGGAGCTGTTTTTT. The variable domain in full, completed from reference TRBV11-1 and TRBJ2-2, reads EAEVAQSPRYKITEKSQAVAFWCDPISGHATLYWYRQILGQGPELLVQFQDESVVDDSQLPKDRFSAERLKGVDSTLKIQPAELGDSAMYLCASSLGWQGAGFAGELFFGEGSRLTVL.

Here the CDR3 reads CASTSALAGGFNEQFF. CDR3 bases: TGTGCCAGCACCTCAGCACTAGCGGGAGGATTCAATGAGCAGTTCTTC. V usage is TRBV28 and J usage is TRBJ2-1, with 12 bases identical to TRBD2. This CDR3 is 16 amino acids long. Trimming took 7 bases from V and 6 from J; bases not matched to a gene: 10. CDR1 is MDHEN and CDR2 is SYDVKM in the germline V gene.